This TCR beta chain derives from a study of cytomegalovirus exposure and HLA in healthy donors. Across the study: HLA-typed donors were the source of about 85 million unique TCRs held in an early data release. General study findings and limits: Rare TCR sequences dominated, though some public TCRs recurred in many donors. A later analysis linked a missense variant in DCLRE1C to the trimming of TCR beta V and J genes.

The primer mix had 60 Vbeta and 13 Jbeta primers. Only in-frame clones appear in the TCRdb table, and some are missing; sequencing was by immunoSEQ multiplex PCR. The sample shows about 130,000 clones, 80% of them seen only once. Germline assignment: CDR1 DFQATT and CDR2 SNEGSKA (reference sequence). The CDR3 extends over 10 amino acids. Trimming took off 6 bases at V and 6 bases at J, with 6 bases between the two ends. Turning to this clone: Antigen unknown.

The sample was PBMCs. This chain uses TRBV20-1 with TRBJ2-1; no definite D call. This receptor was taken from a man aged 25 to 40 in good health and CMV-seronegative. The CDR3 sequence is CSASPNEQFF. CDR3 in DNA: TGCAGTGCCTCTCCCAATGAGCAGTTCTTC.